These T cell receptor beta chains were read from a single sample in a study of early T cells in non-severe SARS-CoV-2 infection. MiXCR, run by TCRdb on the 5' RACE reads, gives a single entry per CDR3 protein. The sample lists about 32,000 distinct CDR3 sequences, 4% to 5% seen once, with 5.5% to 6.5% in the top ten. The sample comprised whole blood. The receptor set was obtained from an adult who was a healthcare worker with PCR-confirmed SARS-CoV-2 infection or an uninfected control (not recorded which). The CDR3 runs from the conserved cysteine through the conserved F or W. The D gene is left open where the match is weak. Clone size, where shown, is once, few, many, or a class for clones that have expanded.

J gene | clone size | V gene | D gene | CDR3 protein | CDR3 DNA
TRBJ2-3 | - | TRBV19 | - | CASSRGRDPDTQYF | TGTGCCAGTAGTCGGGGGCGGGATCCAGATACGCAGTATTTT
TRBJ2-7 | few | TRBV7-2 | - | CASSPPAHYEQYF | TGTGCCAGCAGCCCCCCAGCCCACTACGAGCAGTACTTC
TRBJ1-6 | many | TRBV4-3 | - | CASSLQLDGNSPLHF | TGCGCCAGCAGCTTACAGCTAGACGGGAATTCACCCCTCCACTTT
TRBJ2-1 | many | TRBV18 | - | CASSRDSINLNEQFF | TGTGCCAGCTCGCGGGACAGCATAAACCTAAATGAGCAGTTCTTC
TRBJ1-1 | many | TRBV6-5 | - | CASSYGGGTEAFF | TGTGCCAGCAGTTACGGAGGCGGCACTGAAGCTTTCTTT
TRBJ1-5 | many | TRBV7-2 | - | CASSQAPPSGGSLTNQPQHF | TGTGCCAGCAGCCAGGCCCCACCCAGTGGGGGAAGCCTTACCAATCAGCCCCAGCATTTT
TRBJ2-3 | many | TRBV7-2 | TRBD2 | CASSSGGLAGADTQYF | TGTGCCAGCAGCTCCGGAGGACTAGCGGGAGCAGATACGCAGTATTTT
TRBJ2-1 | many | TRBV20-1 | TRBD2 | CSASSGSGLDEQFF | TGCAGTGCTAGTAGCGGGAGTGGGTTGGATGAGCAGTTCTTC
TRBJ1-5 | many | TRBV20-1 | - | CSSGTRRGGTQHF | TGCAGCAGTGGTACCCGAAGAGGGGGAACCCAGCATTTT
TRBJ1-6 | many | TRBV6-5 | TRBD1 | CASSYSMGQGGSPLHF | TGTGCCAGCAGTTACTCGATGGGACAGGGAGGTTCACCCCTCCACTTT
TRBJ2-7 | many | TRBV9 | TRBD2 | CASSVSGTTTYEQYF | TGTGCCAGCAGCGTGTCCGGGACTACGACCTACGAGCAGTACTTC
TRBJ2-2 | - | TRBV6-6 | - | CASSLSKLNTGELFF | TGTGCCAGCAGTCTCAGCAAGCTCAACACCGGGGAGCTGTTTTTT
TRBJ2-1 | many | TRBV20-1 | - | CSANTNGEDLYNEQFF | TGCAGTGCTAACACCAATGGGGAAGATCTATACAATGAGCAGTTCTTC
TRBJ1-6 | many | TRBV18 | - | CASSPGLTNSPLHF | TGTGCCAGCTCACCTGGGCTCACCAATTCACCCCTCCACTTT
TRBJ1-4 | many | TRBV9 | TRBD1 | CASSERTGGGSREKLFF | TGTGCCAGCAGCGAACGGACAGGGGGCGGTTCCCGGGAAAAACTGTTTTTT
TRBJ2-2 | many | TRBV7-3 | - | CASSLGGQGGTGELFF | TGTGCCAGCAGCTTAGGGGGCCAGGGCGGCACCGGGGAGCTGTTTTTT
TRBJ2-7 | many | TRBV5-1 | TRBD1 | CASSLDPGQGVYEQYF | TGCGCCAGCAGCTTGGATCCGGGACAGGGGGTCTACGAGCAGTACTTC
TRBJ2-1 | many | TRBV3-1 | - | CASSPDWASEQFF | TGTGCCAGCAGCCCGGATTGGGCGAGTGAGCAGTTCTTC
TRBJ2-1 | many | TRBV29-1 | TRBD2 | CSARRGGRNEQFF | TGCAGCGCGAGGCGGGGGGGTAGGAATGAGCAGTTCTTC
TRBJ2-1 | many | TRBV20-1 | TRBD2 | CSARGLAGGPYNEQFF | TGCAGTGCTAGGGGTCTAGCGGGAGGGCCCTACAATGAGCAGTTCTTC
TRBJ2-1 | many | TRBV21-1 | - | CASSIQPTDNEQFF | TGTGCCAGCAGCATTCAGCCTACCGACAATGAGCAGTTCTTC
TRBJ2-5 | many | TRBV6-5 | - | CASSYSPAGAKGETQYF | TGTGCCAGCAGTTACTCCCCGGCGGGGGCCAAGGGAGAGACCCAGTACTTC
TRBJ2-7 | many | TRBV29-1 | TRBD1 | CSVRGQELYEQYF | TGCAGCGTTCGAGGACAGGAATTATACGAGCAGTACTTC
TRBJ2-3 | few | TRBV7-2 | - | CASSSYGDTQYF | TGTGCCAGCAGCTCCTACGGGGATACGCAGTATTTT
TRBJ2-3 | many | TRBV3-1 | TRBD2 | CASSLGAGGIDTQYF | TGTGCCAGCAGCTTGGGAGCGGGAGGTATAGATACGCAGTATTTT
TRBJ2-1 | - | TRBV19 | TRBD2 | CASSPGLAGVRYEQFF | TGTGCCAGTAGTCCCGGACTAGCGGGAGTTCGCTATGAGCAGTTCTTC
TRBJ2-3 | many | TRBV12-3/TRBV12-4 | TRBD2 | CASSGSGSTDTQYF | TGTGCCAGCAGTGGTAGCGGGAGCACAGATACGCAGTATTTT
TRBJ1-5 | many | TRBV20-1 | TRBD1 | CSARGYHRGRSNQPQHF | TGCAGTGCTAGAGGCTATCACAGGGGGCGAAGCAATCAGCCCCAGCATTTT
TRBJ2-7 | many | TRBV10-1 | - | CASSPSGSSYEQYF | TGCGCCAGCAGTCCCTCAGGCAGCTCCTACGAGCAGTACTTC
TRBJ2-5 | many | TRBV6-1 | - | CASSEASSWRGETQYF | TGTGCCAGCAGTGAAGCGTCAAGTTGGCGGGGAGAGACCCAGTACTTC
TRBJ2-1 | few | TRBV7-3 | TRBD2 | CASSLSGSNNEQFF | TGTGCCAGCAGCTTAAGCGGGAGCAACAATGAGCAGTTCTTC
TRBJ2-3 | many | TRBV7-9 | - | CASSARSGLDTQYF | TGTGCCAGCAGCGCCCGGTCAGGGCTGGATACGCAGTATTTT
TRBJ1-5 | many | TRBV7-9 | TRBD1 | CASSLYGGRGKQPQHF | TGTGCCAGCAGCTTATATGGTGGCAGGGGGAAGCAGCCCCAGCATTTT
TRBJ1-1 | few | TRBV29-1 | - | CSARSGVSEAFF | TGCAGCGCCCGATCCGGGGTCTCTGAAGCTTTCTTT
TRBJ2-1 | medium-sized | TRBV19 | - | CASSLLGLGNEQFF | TGTGCCAGTAGTCTCTTGGGGTTGGGCAATGAGCAGTTCTTC
TRBJ2-5 | many | TRBV29-1 | TRBD1 | CSVYKTGPGAQYF | TGCAGCGTATACAAGACAGGGCCAGGGGCCCAGTACTTC
TRBJ1-2 | few | TRBV9 | - | CASSERETDGYTF | TGTGCCAGCAGTGAACGAGAGACAGATGGCTACACCTTC
TRBJ2-4 | many | TRBV29-1 | - | CSGGLAENIQYF | TGCAGCGGGGGACTGGCTGAGAACATTCAGTACTTC
TRBJ1-2 | many | TRBV12-3/TRBV12-4 | - | CASSRDNQPWGYTF | TGTGCCAGCAGCCGGGACAACCAGCCGTGGGGCTACACCTTC
TRBJ2-4 | many | TRBV25-1 | - | CASSVANIQYF | TGTGCCAGCAGTGTGGCCAACATTCAGTACTTC
TRBJ2-5 | many | TRBV7-2 | TRBD2 | CASGKVASGETQYF | TGTGCCAGCGGAAAAGTGGCTAGCGGGGAGACCCAGTACTTC
TRBJ2-1 | many | TRBV11-3 | - | CASSLAMAPENEQFF | TGTGCCAGCAGCTTAGCAATGGCACCCGAAAATGAGCAGTTCTTC